This TCR beta chain was sequenced during a study of control samples from healthy donors and cancer patients. Clones were read by immunoSEQ multiplex PCR, and TCRdb kept only the in-frame ones, dropping some. In the table there are 150,000 to 200,000 clones, around 91% of which are singletons. The count of this clone is one. The sequence was collected from a woman in her forties or fifties in good health. The material sequenced was blood.

The CDR3 nucleotides read TGTGCCAGCAGTCTTACTAGCGGGAGCACAGATACGCAGTATTTT. Amino acid sequence: CASSLTSGSTDTQYF. J is TRBJ2-3 and V is TRBV6-4, with TRBD2 identical over 9 bases. Germline loops: CDR1 MRHNA, CDR2 SNTAGT. The CDR3 loop spans 15 amino acids. Trimming took 5 bases from V and 0 from J; bases not matched to a gene: 3.